This T cell receptor (beta chain) appears in the sequencing data of a study of glioma-infiltrating T cells. Many counts were recorded for this clonotype. Per germline, CDR1 DFQATT and CDR2 SNEGSKA (reference sequence). V dropped 5 bases and J dropped 0 bases, with 10 bases sitting between them. This CDR3 comprises 14 residues. TCR alpha and beta CDR3 regions were amplified from RNA using iRepertoire nested multiplex PCR. TCRdb redid the calling of the multiplex PCR reads with MiXCR, one entry per CDR3 protein. The profile shows roughly 120,000 distinct CDR3 sequences, more than 20% of them singletons.

This receptor was identified in a human donor with low-grade glioma or glioblastoma, undergoing nonglioma brain surgery, or in good health (not recorded which). Sequences were obtained from glioma tissue, nonneoplastic brain tissue, or PBMCs (not recorded which). V gene TRBV20-1 combines with J gene TRBJ1-4, with D uncertain. The CDR3 DNA is TGCAGTGCTGGAGGAGGAACAACTAATGAAAAACTGTTTTTT. Protein product: CSAGGGTTNEKLFF.